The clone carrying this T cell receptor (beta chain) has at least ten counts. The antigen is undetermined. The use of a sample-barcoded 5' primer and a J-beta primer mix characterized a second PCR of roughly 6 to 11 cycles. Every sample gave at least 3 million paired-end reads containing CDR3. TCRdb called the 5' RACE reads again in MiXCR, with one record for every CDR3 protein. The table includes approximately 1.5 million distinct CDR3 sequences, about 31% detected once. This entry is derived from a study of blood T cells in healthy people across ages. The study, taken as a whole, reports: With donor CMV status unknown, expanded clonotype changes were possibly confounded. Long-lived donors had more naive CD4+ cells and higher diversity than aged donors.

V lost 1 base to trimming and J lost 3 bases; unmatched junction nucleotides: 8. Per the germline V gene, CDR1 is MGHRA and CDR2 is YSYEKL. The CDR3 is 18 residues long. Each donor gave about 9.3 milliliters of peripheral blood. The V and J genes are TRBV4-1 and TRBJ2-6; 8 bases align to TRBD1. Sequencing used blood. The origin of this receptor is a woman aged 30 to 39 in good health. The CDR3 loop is CASSQGLQGARGANVLTF. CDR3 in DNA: TGCGCCAGCAGCCAAGGACTCCAGGGGGCGCGTGGGGCCAACGTCCTGACTTTC.